What follows is one T cell receptor beta chain and its context. The source of the sample is a study of identical twins. Germline assignment: CDR1 KGHDR and CDR2 SFDVKD. Trimming cost V 9 bases and J 1 base; bases outside gene matches: 10. This CDR3 comprises 16 residues. One entry per CDR3 protein results from TCRdb running MiXCR on the 5' RACE reads. The sample lists more than 400,000 distinct CDR3 sequences, 13% to 15% seen once, with around 0.48% in the top ten. These data are also associated with another study on yellow fever vaccine responses in identical twins.

This receptor was taken from a woman under 30 in good health. The sample consisted of CD4+ T cells sorted from blood. This rearrangement joins TRBV24-1 to TRBJ2-3; the match to TRBD1 covers 9 bases. CDR3 protein: CATAGTGMPGTDTQYF. CDR3 sequence (DNA): TGTGCCACCGCCGGGACAGGGATGCCAGGCACAGATACGCAGTATTTT.